Included here is one T cell receptor beta chain sequence, with context. CD45RO negativity and positive selection for CCR7 defined naive CD8 cells, a population that excluded terminally differentiated effector memory CD45RA+ cells. The record originates from a study of shared clonotypes between healthy human individuals. At the deep level, the assay was run. Here immunoSEQ multiplex PCR was the method, and the copy in TCRdb shows in-frame clones only, minus some. The data show about 2.1 million clones, with around 93% seen just once and under 2% held by the top ten. The sequence was collected from a man younger than 35 in good health. Some clones in this sample may be carry-over from other donors' samples. Sequences were obtained from naive CD8+ T cells from PBMCs.

CDR3 sequence (DNA): TGTGCCAGCAGTTTAGAGATAGGGGGGACTAGCGGGAGAATTTACGAGCAGTACTTC. It is translated as CASSLEIGGTSGRIYEQYF. The chain joins TRBV28 to TRBJ2-7; 14 positions agree with TRBD2. Trimming at V came to 2 bases and at J to 4 bases, leaving 13 bases not matched to a gene. Per the germline V gene, CDR1 is MDHEN and CDR2 is SYDVKM. CDR3 length equals 19 residues.